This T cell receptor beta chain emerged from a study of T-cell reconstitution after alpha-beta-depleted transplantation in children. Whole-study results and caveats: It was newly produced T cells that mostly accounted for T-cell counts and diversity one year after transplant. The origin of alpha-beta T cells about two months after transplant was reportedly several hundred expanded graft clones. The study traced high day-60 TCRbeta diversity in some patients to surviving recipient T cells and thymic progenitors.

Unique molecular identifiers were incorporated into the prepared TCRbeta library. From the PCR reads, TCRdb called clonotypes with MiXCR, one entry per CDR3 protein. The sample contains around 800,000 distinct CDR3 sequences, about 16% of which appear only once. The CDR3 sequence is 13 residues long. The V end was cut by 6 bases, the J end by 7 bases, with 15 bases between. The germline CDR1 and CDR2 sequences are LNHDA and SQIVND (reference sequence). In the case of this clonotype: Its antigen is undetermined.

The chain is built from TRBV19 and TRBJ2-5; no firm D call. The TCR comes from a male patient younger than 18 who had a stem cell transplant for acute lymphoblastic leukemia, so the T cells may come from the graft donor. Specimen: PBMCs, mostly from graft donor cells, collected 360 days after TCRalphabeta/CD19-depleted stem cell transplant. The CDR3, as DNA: TGTGCCAGTAGCCCAGAGAAACTGGGGACCCAGTACTTC. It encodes CASSPEKLGTQYF.